Listed below are T cell receptor beta chains from one sample, sequenced in a study of cytomegalovirus exposure and HLA in healthy donors. Some clones are missing from TCRdb's copy, which holds only in-frame ones; the method was immunoSEQ multiplex PCR. Altogether 200,000 or so clones are present, 70% to 85% being singletons, with the ten largest covering less than 2%. The sequencing input was PBMCs. The receptors derive from a man between 45 and 60 years old in good health and CMV-seronegative. CDR3s include the opening cysteine and the closing phenylalanine or tryptophan. Fields, in order: V gene, clone size, D gene, J gene, CDR3 protein, CDR3 DNA. D genes are given only for firm matches. Size is stated for part of the rows, as once, few or many counts, or as a class when the clone is expanded.

V gene: TRBV9
clone size: NA
D gene: TRBD1
J gene: TRBJ1-2
CDR3 protein: CASSVEQGGLYGYTF
CDR3 DNA: TGTGCCAGCAGCGTAGAACAGGGGGGGCTCTATGGCTACACCTTC

V gene: TRBV7-6
clone size: NA
D gene: NA
J gene: TRBJ1-1
CDR3 protein: CASSLGSGGNTEAFF
CDR3 DNA: TGTGCCAGCAGCTTAGGGTCGGGGGGGAATACTGAAGCTTTCTTT

V gene: TRBV11-2
clone size: few
D gene: NA
J gene: TRBJ2-5
CDR3 protein: CASSLGVQARETQYF
CDR3 DNA: TGTGCCAGCAGCTTAGGGGTTCAGGCAAGGGAGACCCAGTACTTC

V gene: TRBV2
clone size: NA
D gene: TRBD2
J gene: TRBJ2-7
CDR3 protein: CASLKAGDFEQYF
CDR3 DNA: TGTGCCAGCTTGAAGGCGGGAGACTTCGAGCAGTACTTC

V gene: TRBV5-1
clone size: few
D gene: TRBD1
J gene: TRBJ1-4
CDR3 protein: CASSLGGGHEKLFF
CDR3 DNA: TGCGCCAGCAGCTTGGGAGGGGGCCATGAAAAACTGTTTTTT

V gene: TRBV11-3
clone size: NA
D gene: TRBD1
J gene: TRBJ2-7
CDR3 protein: CASSPGQGAEQYF
CDR3 DNA: TGTGCCAGCAGCCCCGGACAGGGGGCTGAGCAGTACTTC

V gene: TRBV6-4
clone size: NA
D gene: NA
J gene: TRBJ2-1
CDR3 protein: CASSPQGGPSNEQFF
CDR3 DNA: TGTGCCAGCAGTCCGCAGGGGGGCCCGTCCAATGAGCAGTTCTTC

V gene: TRBV20-1
clone size: NA
D gene: TRBD1
J gene: TRBJ1-1
CDR3 protein: CSAKQGSEAFF
CDR3 DNA: TGCAGTGCTAAACAGGGGTCTGAAGCTTTCTTT

V gene: TRBV28
clone size: NA
D gene: NA
J gene: TRBJ2-1
CDR3 protein: CASSLPVTYNEQFF
CDR3 DNA: TGTGCCAGCAGTTTACCGGTAACCTACAATGAGCAGTTCTTC

V gene: TRBV7-3
clone size: NA
D gene: TRBD2
J gene: TRBJ2-3
CDR3 protein: CASSLTGLADTDTQYF
CDR3 DNA: TGTGCCAGCAGCTTAACGGGCCTAGCGGACACAGATACGCAGTATTTT

V gene: TRBV6-4
clone size: NA
D gene: NA
J gene: TRBJ2-2
CDR3 protein: CASSIDLTGELFF
CDR3 DNA: TGTGCCAGCAGCATAGATCTCACCGGGGAGCTGTTTTTT

V gene: TRBV11-2
clone size: NA
D gene: TRBD1
J gene: TRBJ2-1
CDR3 protein: CASSWAGTGYNEQFF
CDR3 DNA: TGTGCCAGCAGCTGGGCCGGGACAGGATACAATGAGCAGTTCTTC

V gene: TRBV6-1
clone size: NA
D gene: NA
J gene: TRBJ1-2
CDR3 protein: CASSTITGTGYTF
CDR3 DNA: TGTGCCAGCAGTACGATAACAGGGACTGGCTACACCTTC

V gene: TRBV7-3
clone size: NA
D gene: TRBD2
J gene: TRBJ2-7
CDR3 protein: CASSSSGPSEQYF
CDR3 DNA: TGTGCCAGCAGCTCTAGCGGCCCCTCGGAGCAGTACTTC

V gene: TRBV7-3
clone size: few
D gene: NA
J gene: TRBJ1-1
CDR3 protein: CASSLSTANTEAFF
CDR3 DNA: TGTGCCAGCAGCTTATCGACAGCTAACACTGAAGCTTTCTTT

V gene: TRBV2
clone size: NA
D gene: NA
J gene: TRBJ1-5
CDR3 protein: CASSDLWQILNQPQHF
CDR3 DNA: TGTGCCAGCAGTGATTTGTGGCAGATTTTGAATCAGCCCCAGCATTTT

V gene: TRBV19
clone size: NA
D gene: TRBD1
J gene: TRBJ2-7
CDR3 protein: CARIKPGQGAYEQYF
CDR3 DNA: TGTGCCAGAATTAAACCGGGACAGGGGGCTTACGAGCAGTACTTC

V gene: TRBV10-1
clone size: NA
D gene: TRBD2
J gene: TRBJ2-1
CDR3 protein: CASSEGTSGGYEQFF
CDR3 DNA: TGCGCCAGCAGTGAAGGGACTAGCGGAGGCTATGAGCAGTTCTTC

V gene: TRBV5-4
clone size: NA
D gene: NA
J gene: TRBJ2-7
CDR3 protein: CASSLQGSAYEQYF
CDR3 DNA: TGTGCCAGCAGCTTGCAGGGGTCAGCCTACGAGCAGTACTTC

V gene: TRBV4-1
clone size: NA
D gene: TRBD2
J gene: TRBJ2-1
CDR3 protein: CASSQERLAGGNEQFF
CDR3 DNA: TGCGCCAGCAGCCAAGAAAGACTAGCGGGCGGCAATGAGCAGTTCTTC

V gene: TRBV7-2
clone size: few
D gene: NA
J gene: TRBJ1-2
CDR3 protein: CASSLDLGGYTF
CDR3 DNA: TGTGCCAGCAGCTTGGACTTGGGAGGCTACACCTTC

V gene: TRBV6-1
clone size: NA
D gene: NA
J gene: TRBJ2-3
CDR3 protein: CASSFPLDTQYF
CDR3 DNA: TGTGCCAGCAGTTTCCCGTTGGATACGCAGTATTTT

V gene: TRBV10-3
clone size: NA
D gene: NA
J gene: TRBJ2-2
CDR3 protein: CAISEFTNTGELFF
CDR3 DNA: TGTGCCATCAGTGAGTTTACGAACACCGGGGAGCTGTTTTTT

V gene: TRBV18
clone size: once
D gene: NA
J gene: TRBJ2-5
CDR3 protein: CASSPYGETQYF
CDR3 DNA: TGTGCCAGCTCACCGTACGGGGAGACCCAGTACTTC

V gene: TRBV28
clone size: NA
D gene: TRBD1
J gene: TRBJ2-7
CDR3 protein: CASSHSRGHEQYF
CDR3 DNA: TGTGCCAGCAGCCACTCCAGGGGGCACGAGCAGTACTTC

V gene: TRBV11-2
clone size: once
D gene: NA
J gene: TRBJ2-7
CDR3 protein: CASSLAWGAYEQYF
CDR3 DNA: TGTGCCAGCAGCTTAGCATGGGGGGCCTACGAGCAGTACTTC

V gene: TRBV28
clone size: NA
D gene: NA
J gene: TRBJ1-2
CDR3 protein: CASSLNYGYTF
CDR3 DNA: TGTGCCAGCAGCCTAAACTATGGCTACACCTTC

V gene: TRBV5-1
clone size: NA
D gene: TRBD1
J gene: TRBJ1-1
CDR3 protein: CASSSKSGTAVNTEAFF
CDR3 DNA: TGCGCCAGCAGCTCTAAATCCGGGACAGCTGTTAACACTGAAGCTTTCTTT

V gene: TRBV6-5
clone size: NA
D gene: NA
J gene: TRBJ2-7
CDR3 protein: CASSYQSVSSGYEQYF
CDR3 DNA: TGTGCCAGCAGTTATCAGTCAGTCTCCTCGGGGTACGAGCAGTACTTC

V gene: TRBV6-5
clone size: NA
D gene: TRBD1
J gene: TRBJ2-7
CDR3 protein: CASRTTGTDEQYF
CDR3 DNA: TGTGCCAGCAGAACGACAGGGACGGACGAGCAGTACTTC

V gene: TRBV28
clone size: NA
D gene: TRBD2
J gene: TRBJ2-5
CDR3 protein: CASSSGTSGRAPRETQYF
CDR3 DNA: TGTGCCAGCAGTTCAGGGACTAGCGGGAGGGCCCCAAGAGAGACCCAGTACTTC

V gene: TRBV19
clone size: once
D gene: TRBD1
J gene: TRBJ1-4
CDR3 protein: CASTFHWQGEEKLFF
CDR3 DNA: TGTGCCAGTACTTTTCACTGGCAGGGGGAGGAAAAACTGTTTTTT

V gene: TRBV18
clone size: NA
D gene: TRBD1
J gene: TRBJ1-2
CDR3 protein: CASSPGQGVDWSGYTF
CDR3 DNA: TGTGCCAGCTCACCAGGACAGGGCGTGGACTGGAGTGGCTACACCTTC

V gene: TRBV5-5
clone size: NA
D gene: NA
J gene: TRBJ2-7
CDR3 protein: CASSWDNNHEQYF
CDR3 DNA: TGTGCCAGCAGCTGGGACAATAATCACGAGCAGTACTTC

V gene: TRBV5-4
clone size: few
D gene: NA
J gene: TRBJ2-3
CDR3 protein: CASSRGGQFTDTQYF
CDR3 DNA: TGTGCCAGCAGCCGCGGGGGCCAATTCACAGATACGCAGTATTTT

V gene: TRBV27
clone size: NA
D gene: TRBD2
J gene: TRBJ2-3
CDR3 protein: CASWTLAGGLHTQYF
CDR3 DNA: TGTGCCAGCTGGACTCTAGCGGGAGGGCTCCATACGCAGTATTTT

V gene: TRBV28
clone size: NA
D gene: NA
J gene: TRBJ1-5
CDR3 protein: CASSFNSNQPQHF
CDR3 DNA: TGTGCCAGCAGTTTCAATAGCAATCAGCCCCAGCATTTT

V gene: TRBV19
clone size: NA
D gene: NA
J gene: TRBJ1-5
CDR3 protein: CASSILGVSGSNQPQHF
CDR3 DNA: TGTGCCAGTAGTATCTTAGGTGTTTCAGGTAGCAATCAGCCCCAGCATTTT

V gene: TRBV6-1
clone size: NA
D gene: NA
J gene: TRBJ2-6
CDR3 protein: CASSDRRAGANVLTF
CDR3 DNA: TGTGCCAGCAGTGACCGCCGCGCTGGGGCCAACGTCCTGACTTTC

V gene: TRBV9
clone size: NA
D gene: NA
J gene: TRBJ1-4
CDR3 protein: CASSLGTPWDEKLFF
CDR3 DNA: TGTGCCAGCAGCCTCGGGACACCATGGGATGAAAAACTGTTTTTT